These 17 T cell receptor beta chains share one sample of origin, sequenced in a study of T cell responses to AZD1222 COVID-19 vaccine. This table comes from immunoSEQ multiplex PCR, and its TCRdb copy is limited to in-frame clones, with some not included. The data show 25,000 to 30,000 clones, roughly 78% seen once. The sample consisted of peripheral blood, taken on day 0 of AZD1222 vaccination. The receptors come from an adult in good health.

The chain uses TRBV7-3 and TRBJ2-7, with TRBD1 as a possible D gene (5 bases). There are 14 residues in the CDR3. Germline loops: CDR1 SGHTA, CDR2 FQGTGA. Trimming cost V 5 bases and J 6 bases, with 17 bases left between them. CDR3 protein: CASSGRRGRSEQYV. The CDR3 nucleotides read TGTGCCAGCAGCGGCCGAAGGGGCAGGAGCGAGCAGTACGTC.

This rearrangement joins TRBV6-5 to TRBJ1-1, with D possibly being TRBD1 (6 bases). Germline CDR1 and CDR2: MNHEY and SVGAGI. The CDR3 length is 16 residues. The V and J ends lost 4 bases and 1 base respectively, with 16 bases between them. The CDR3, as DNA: TGTGCCAGCAGTTTCCTCACCGGGACACGGAACACTGAAGCTTTCTTT. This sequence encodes CASSFLTGTRNTEAFF.

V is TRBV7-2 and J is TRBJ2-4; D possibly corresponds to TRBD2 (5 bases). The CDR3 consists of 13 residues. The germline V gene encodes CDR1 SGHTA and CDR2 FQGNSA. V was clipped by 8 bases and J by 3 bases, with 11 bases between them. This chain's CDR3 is CASGSGSKNIQYF. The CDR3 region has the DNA TGTGCCAGCGGTTCGGGAAGCAAAAACATTCAGTACTTC.

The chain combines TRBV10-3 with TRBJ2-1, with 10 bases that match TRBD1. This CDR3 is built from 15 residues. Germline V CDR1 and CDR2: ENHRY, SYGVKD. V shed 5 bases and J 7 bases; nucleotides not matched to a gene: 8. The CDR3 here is CAISHEGQGNNEQFF. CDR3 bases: TGTGCCATCAGTCACGAGGGACAGGGGAATAATGAGCAGTTCTTC.

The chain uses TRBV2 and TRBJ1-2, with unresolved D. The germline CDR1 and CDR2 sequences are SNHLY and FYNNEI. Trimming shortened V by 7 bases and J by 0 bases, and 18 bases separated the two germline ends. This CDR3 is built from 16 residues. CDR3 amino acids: CASIRLGGSTNYGYTF. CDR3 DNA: TGTGCCAGCATCCGGTTAGGCGGAAGCACTAACTATGGCTACACCTTC.

CDR3 in amino acids: CASRLAGGGTDTQYF. CDR3 in DNA: TGTGCCAGCAGACTAGCGGGAGGTGGCACAGATACGCAGTATTTT. J is TRBJ2-3 and V is TRBV6-5, with TRBD2 identical over 12 bases. The length of the CDR3 is 15 residues. The V gene's germline CDR1 is MNHEY and CDR2 SVGAGI. After removal of 6 bases from V and 1 base from J, the junction contained 2 bases not matched to a gene.

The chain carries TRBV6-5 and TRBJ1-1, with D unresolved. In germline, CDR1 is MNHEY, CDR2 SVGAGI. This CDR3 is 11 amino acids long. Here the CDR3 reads CASVWNTEAFF. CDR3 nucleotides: TGTGCGTCTGTGTGGAACACTGAAGCTTTCTTT.

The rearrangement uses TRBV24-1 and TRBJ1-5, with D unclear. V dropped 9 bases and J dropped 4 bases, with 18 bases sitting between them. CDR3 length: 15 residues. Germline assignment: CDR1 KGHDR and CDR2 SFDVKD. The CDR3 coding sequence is TGTGCCACCGGTCCTAACGGCTTCTCAAATCAGCCCCAGCATTTT. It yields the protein CATGPNGFSNQPQHF.

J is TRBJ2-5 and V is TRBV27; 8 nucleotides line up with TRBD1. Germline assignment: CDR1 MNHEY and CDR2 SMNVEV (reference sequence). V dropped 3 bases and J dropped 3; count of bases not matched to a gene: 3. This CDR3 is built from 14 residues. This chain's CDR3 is CASSFNRGKETQYF. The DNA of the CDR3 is TGTGCCAGCAGTTTTAACAGGGGGAAAGAGACCCAGTACTTC.

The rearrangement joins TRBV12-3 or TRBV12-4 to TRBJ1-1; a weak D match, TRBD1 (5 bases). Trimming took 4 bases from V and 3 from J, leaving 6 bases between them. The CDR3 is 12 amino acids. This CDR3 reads CASSWGHTEAFF. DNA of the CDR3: TGTGCCAGCAGTTGGGGCCACACTGAAGCTTTCTTT.

The CDR3 spells CASSPASYEQYV. In DNA form, the CDR3 reads TGTGCCAGCAGTCCCGCCTCCTACGAGCAGTACGTC. The rearrangement links TRBV12-3 or TRBV12-4 to TRBJ2-7; D ambiguous. The CDR3 covers 12 residues. The V end was cut by 5 bases, the J end by 0 bases, with 5 bases between.

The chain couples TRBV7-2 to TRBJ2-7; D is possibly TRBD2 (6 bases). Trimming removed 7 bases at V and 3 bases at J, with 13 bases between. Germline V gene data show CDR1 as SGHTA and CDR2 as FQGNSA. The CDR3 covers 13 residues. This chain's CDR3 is CASTPDYRYEQYF. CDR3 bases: TGTGCCAGCACCCCGGACTACCGCTACGAGCAGTACTTC.

For the CDR3, the DNA is TGTGCCAGCAGCTTAGGGACAGGGGACCTTTACGAGCAGTACGTC. Translation: CASSLGTGDLYEQYV. V is TRBV11-3 and J is TRBJ2-7, with TRBD1 identical over 9 bases. This CDR3 comprises 15 residues. With 1 base clipped from V and 4 bases from J, the junction kept 5 bases outside the gene matches. Germline CDR1 reads SGHNT; CDR2 reads YENEEA.

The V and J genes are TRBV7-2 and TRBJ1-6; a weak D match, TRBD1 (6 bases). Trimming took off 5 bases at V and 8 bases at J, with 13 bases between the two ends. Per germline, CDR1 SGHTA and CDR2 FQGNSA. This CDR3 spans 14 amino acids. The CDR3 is CASSQRGIDSPLHF. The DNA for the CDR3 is TGTGCCAGCAGCCAGAGGGGGATTGATTCACCCCTCCACTTT.

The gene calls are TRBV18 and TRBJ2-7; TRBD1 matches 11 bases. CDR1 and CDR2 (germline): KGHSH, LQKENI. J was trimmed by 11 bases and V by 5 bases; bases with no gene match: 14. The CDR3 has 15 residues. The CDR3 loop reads CASSVAGQGATPKYV. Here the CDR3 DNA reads TGTGCCAGCTCAGTGGCCGGACAGGGGGCAACACCGAAGTACGTC.

CDR3: CASSLDPQGALNYGYTF. The CDR3 coding sequence is TGTGCCAGCAGCTTAGATCCACAGGGGGCGCTTAACTATGGCTACACCTTC. The V gene is TRBV7-2, the J gene TRBJ1-2, with 9 bases aligning to TRBD1. Germline V gene sequence: CDR1 SGHTA, CDR2 FQGNSA. This CDR3 is 17 amino acids long. The junction had 7 bases not matched to a gene; V was cut back by 1 base and J by 1 base.

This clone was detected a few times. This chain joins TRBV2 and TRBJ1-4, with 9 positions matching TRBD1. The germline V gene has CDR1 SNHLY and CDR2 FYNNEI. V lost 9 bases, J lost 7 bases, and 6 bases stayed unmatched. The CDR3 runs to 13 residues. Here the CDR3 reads CARQGQGVEKLFF. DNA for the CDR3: TGTGCCAGACAGGGACAGGGAGTTGAAAAACTGTTTTTT.